Listed below are T cell receptor beta chains from one sample, sequenced in a study of regulatory T cells in long-lasting Graves disease. TCRdb reanalysed the multiplex PCR reads using MiXCR and keeps one entry per CDR3 protein. Among fewer than 400,000 distinct CDR3 sequences, roughly 20% were seen once, and the ten largest hold more than 20%. Specimen: peripheral blood mononuclear cells (PBMCs), collected when the disease was refractory, from a patient treated with antithyroid drugs. Receptor source: a female donor with Graves disease. Both conserved end residues are part of each CDR3. Fields, in order: CDR3 DNA, CDR3 protein, clone size, J gene, D gene, V gene. The D gene is left open where the match is weak. Clone size is shown for a subset of rows, as once, few, many or a class of expanded clone.

DNA: TGTGCCAGCAGACGAACAGGGGGGGACAGGAACATTCAGTACTTC
CDR3: CASRRTGGDRNIQYF
size: many
J: TRBJ2-4
D: -
V: TRBV11-2

DNA: TGTGCCAGTACCCAATTAGGCTGGAACACCGGGGAGCTGTTTTTT
CDR3: CASTQLGWNTGELFF
size: -
J: TRBJ2-2
D: -
V: TRBV19

DNA: TGTGCCAGCAGCCCGAGCGGGCCCGGAGGCGGGGGGGAGCTGTTTTTT
CDR3: CASSPSGPGGGGELFF
size: once
J: TRBJ2-2
D: -
V: TRBV7-3

DNA: TGTGCCATCAGTGAGTCCGGTAATGAAAAACTGTTTTTT
CDR3: CAISESGNEKLFF
size: many
J: TRBJ1-4
D: -
V: TRBV10-3

DNA: TGTGCCAGCAGCTTAGGCGGCTTGACAGATACGCAGTATTTT
CDR3: CASSLGGLTDTQYF
size: -
J: TRBJ2-3
D: -
V: TRBV7-9

DNA: TGTGCCAGCAGCTTAGATATACTAGCGAATACGCAGTATTTT
CDR3: CASSLDILANTQYF
size: -
J: TRBJ2-3
D: TRBD2
V: TRBV11-2

DNA: TGCAGCGTTGAAGAGGATGGAGAGTACGAGCAGTACTTC
CDR3: CSVEEDGEYEQYF
size: -
J: TRBJ2-7
D: -
V: TRBV29-1

DNA: TGTGCCAGCAGTTACTTGGCAGTCTATGGCTACACCTTC
CDR3: CASSYLAVYGYTF
size: -
J: TRBJ1-2
D: -
V: TRBV6-2/TRBV6-3

DNA: TGTGCCAGCAGCCAAGGACGTCCCCCCTGGGAGACCCAGTACTTC
CDR3: CASSQGRPPWETQYF
size: many
J: TRBJ2-5
D: -
V: TRBV14

DNA: TGTGCCAGCAGTGCCACGGAGAACACTGAAGCTTTCTTT
CDR3: CASSATENTEAFF
size: many
J: TRBJ1-1
D: -
V: TRBV18

DNA: TGCAGTGCCCGGGACACCACTAACTATGGCTACACCTTC
CDR3: CSARDTTNYGYTF
size: many
J: TRBJ1-2
D: -
V: TRBV20-1

DNA: TGTGCCAGCAGTCACCGGGACGTCAATTCACCCCTCCACTTT
CDR3: CASSHRDVNSPLHF
size: many
J: TRBJ1-6
D: -
V: TRBV2

DNA: TGCAGTGCTAGAGATTCTACAGGGGAACTAGCCAAAAACATTCAGTACTTC
CDR3: CSARDSTGELAKNIQYF
size: -
J: TRBJ2-4
D: TRBD1
V: TRBV20-1

DNA: TGTGCCACAACTTGGGACAGAGCCTACGAGCAGTACTTC
CDR3: CATTWDRAYEQYF
size: many
J: TRBJ2-7
D: TRBD1
V: TRBV6-1

DNA: TGTGCCAGCTCACCTCGAGCGGGAGAGGTAGAGACCCAGTACTTC
CDR3: CASSPRAGEVETQYF
size: -
J: TRBJ2-5
D: TRBD2
V: TRBV18

DNA: TGTGCCAGCAGCGGAACTACAGGGGGAGAGCAGTACTTC
CDR3: CASSGTTGGEQYF
size: -
J: TRBJ2-7
D: TRBD1
V: TRBV9

DNA: TGTGCCAGCAGTGAAGTAGGGACTAGCGGGGCCATACTGAACACCGGGGAGCTGTTTTTT
CDR3: CASSEVGTSGAILNTGELFF
size: many
J: TRBJ2-2
D: TRBD2
V: TRBV6-1

DNA: TGTGCCAGCAGCTCTAAAAGATCTAGCGGGCCTGCAGCCCATGAGCAGTTCTTC
CDR3: CASSSKRSSGPAAHEQFF
size: -
J: TRBJ2-1
D: TRBD2
V: TRBV7-2

DNA: TGTGCCAGCAGCCCGGTAGGGGCCGGCAATCAGCCCCAGCATTTT
CDR3: CASSPVGAGNQPQHF
size: many
J: TRBJ1-5
D: -
V: TRBV27

DNA: TGTGCCAGCAGCTTGGAACCGGCGGCAACTAATGAAAAACTGTTTTTT
CDR3: CASSLEPAATNEKLFF
size: few
J: TRBJ1-4
D: -
V: TRBV5-4

DNA: TGTGCCAGCAGTCCCTATCTTGCTGGACGGGGCGGGGAGCTGTTTTTT
CDR3: CASSPYLAGRGGELFF
size: once
J: TRBJ2-2
D: -
V: TRBV27

DNA: TGTGCCAGCAGTGATCCGAAGATGCCCCCCTCGAGCTATGGCTACACCTTC
CDR3: CASSDPKMPPSSYGYTF
size: -
J: TRBJ1-2
D: -
V: TRBV2

DNA: TGTGCCAGCAACCGTGCAACTGGAAACACCATATATTTT
CDR3: CASNRATGNTIYF
size: -
J: TRBJ1-3
D: -
V: TRBV12-3/TRBV12-4

DNA: TGTGCCAGCAGTTTAGAAGTCAGGTCCCCAAAAAACATTCAGTACTTC
CDR3: CASSLEVRSPKNIQYF
size: many
J: TRBJ2-4
D: -
V: TRBV12-3/TRBV12-4

DNA: TGTGCTAGTGGTTTGGTACCCGGGCCGGCGAACACTGAAGCTTTCTTT
CDR3: CASGLVPGPANTEAFF
size: many
J: TRBJ1-1
D: -
V: TRBV12-5

DNA: TGCAGTGCCCCTATCAAGGACAGGGGGTACGAGCAGTACTTC
CDR3: CSAPIKDRGYEQYF
size: few
J: TRBJ2-7
D: TRBD1
V: TRBV20-1

DNA: TGTGCCAGTAGTATAGATTTGACCAGGGTCAATCAGCCCCAGCATTTT
CDR3: CASSIDLTRVNQPQHF
size: -
J: TRBJ1-5
D: -
V: TRBV19

DNA: TGCAGCGTTGATTGGGCCCAAGGGGAGCAGTACTTC
CDR3: CSVDWAQGEQYF
size: many
J: TRBJ2-7
D: -
V: TRBV29-1

DNA: TGTGCCACCGCCGATACCTACGAGCAGTACTTC
CDR3: CATADTYEQYF
size: many
J: TRBJ2-7
D: -
V: TRBV6-1

DNA: TGTGCCAGCAGATCCGGGACACACGCCTACGAGCAGTACTTC
CDR3: CASRSGTHAYEQYF
size: many
J: TRBJ2-7
D: -
V: TRBV6-2/TRBV6-3

DNA: TGTGCCAGCAGCACCCGAGGCTTGGGGGACATGCTGGGGCCCCAGCATTTT
CDR3: CASSTRGLGDMLGPQHF
size: many
J: TRBJ1-5
D: -
V: TRBV7-2

DNA: TGTGCCAGCAGCCCCATTGCGGGACATCCGGGAGGAGAGACCCAGTACTTC
CDR3: CASSPIAGHPGGETQYF
size: -
J: TRBJ2-5
D: -
V: TRBV7-9

DNA: TGCAGTGCCGGGCCCCCCTATGGCTACACCTTC
CDR3: CSAGPPYGYTF
size: -
J: TRBJ1-2
D: -
V: TRBV20-1

DNA: TGTGCCACCAGCAGAGACCCGACCGTGAAGACCCAGTACTTC
CDR3: CATSRDPTVKTQYF
size: many
J: TRBJ2-5
D: -
V: TRBV15

DNA: TGTGCCAGCAGTTTTTGGAGGGCAGATAATGAAAAACTGTTTTTT
CDR3: CASSFWRADNEKLFF
size: once
J: TRBJ1-4
D: -
V: TRBV28

DNA: TGTGCCAGCAGCTTAACTAGCGGGAGGACAGATACGCAGTATTTT
CDR3: CASSLTSGRTDTQYF
size: few
J: TRBJ2-3
D: TRBD2
V: TRBV7-9

DNA: TGTGCCAGCGGGGACAGGGCACAAGAGACCCAGTACTTC
CDR3: CASGDRAQETQYF
size: -
J: TRBJ2-5
D: TRBD1
V: TRBV7-8

DNA: TGTGCCAGCAGCTTAGACTCCGGGACAGGGGGCTCTGATGAGCAGTTCTTC
CDR3: CASSLDSGTGGSDEQFF
size: -
J: TRBJ2-1
D: TRBD1
V: TRBV7-2

DNA: TGTGCCAGCAGGGACAGGCTTTCAGCAAAAAACACTGAAGCTTTCTTT
CDR3: CASRDRLSAKNTEAFF
size: -
J: TRBJ1-1
D: TRBD1
V: TRBV6-1

DNA: TGTGCCAGCTCACCAGGTTCTGGGACCTTAAGCTATGGCTACACCTTC
CDR3: CASSPGSGTLSYGYTF
size: few
J: TRBJ1-2
D: -
V: TRBV18

DNA: TGTGCGCACGAGGGGCCTAACACCGGGGAGCTGTTTTTT
CDR3: CAHEGPNTGELFF
size: few
J: TRBJ2-2
D: -
V: TRBV28

DNA: TGTGCCAGCAGCTTACGTCAGGGGAAAGTGGCAAACACCATATATTTT
CDR3: CASSLRQGKVANTIYF
size: few
J: TRBJ1-3
D: -
V: TRBV11-2